A single TCR beta chain is shown here with its context. Antigen: not known. TCRdb reanalysed the 5' RACE reads using MiXCR and keeps one entry per CDR3 protein. The table shows hundreds of thousands of distinct CDR3 sequences, with roughly 11% occurring only once. The sample originates from a study of T cells after yellow fever vaccination. The study, taken as a whole, reports: Reappearance after the booster was seen for most primary-vaccination clones, at 95% to 96% CD4 and 85% to 90% CD8.

Germline V gives CDR1 MNHNS, CDR2 SASEGT. V gave up 10 bases and J gave up 3 bases; unmatched junction bases: 9. The CDR3 consists of 14 residues. This TCR was recovered from a man between 18 and 35 years old who received the YFV17D yellow fever vaccine. The specimen comprised PBMCs, sampled on the day of the first yellow fever vaccination. The gene calls are TRBV6-1 and TRBJ1-5; 7 bases line up with TRBD1. The CDR3 nucleotides are TGTGCCACCAGGGGGACAGTGGTCAATCAGCCCCAGCATTTT. Its protein is CATRGTVVNQPQHF.